This record concerns one TCR beta chain sequence. The sample belongs to a study of blood T cell repertoires in COVID-19. The repertoire was sequenced with immunoSEQ multiplex PCR; TCRdb's copy has only in-frame clones and lacks some. Of 150,000 to 200,000 clones in the sample, approximately 79% were seen once. V gave up 3 bases and J gave up 2 bases, with 15 bases separating them. The germline CDR1 and CDR2 sequences are SQVTM and ANQGSEA. CDR3 length equals 15 residues. This TCR was recovered from a man in his fifties or sixties with active or convalescent COVID-19. The chain uses TRBV29-1 and TRBJ2-3; TRBD1 is a possible D gene (7 bases). Sequenced input: peripheral blood. The CDR3 DNA is TGCAGCGTTGAGAGGCAGGGGGGCCCCACAGATACGCAGTATTTT. It codes for CSVERQGGPTDTQYF.